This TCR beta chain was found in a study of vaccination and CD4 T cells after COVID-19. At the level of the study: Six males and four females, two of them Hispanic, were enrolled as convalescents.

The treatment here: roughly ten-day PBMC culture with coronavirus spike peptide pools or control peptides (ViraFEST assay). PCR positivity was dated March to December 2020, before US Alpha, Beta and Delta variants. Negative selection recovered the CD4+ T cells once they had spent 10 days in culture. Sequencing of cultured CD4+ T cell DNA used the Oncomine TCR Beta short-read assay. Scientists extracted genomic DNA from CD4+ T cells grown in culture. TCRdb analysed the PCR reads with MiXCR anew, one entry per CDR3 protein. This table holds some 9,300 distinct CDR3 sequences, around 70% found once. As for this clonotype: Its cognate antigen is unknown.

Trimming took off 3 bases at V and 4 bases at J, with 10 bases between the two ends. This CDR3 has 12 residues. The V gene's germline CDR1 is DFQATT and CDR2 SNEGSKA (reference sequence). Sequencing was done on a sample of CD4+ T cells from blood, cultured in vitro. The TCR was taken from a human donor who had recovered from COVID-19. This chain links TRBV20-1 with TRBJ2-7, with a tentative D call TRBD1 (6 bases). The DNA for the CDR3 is TGCAGTGCTAGCCCTCAGGGGTACGAGCAGTACTTC. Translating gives CSASPQGYEQYF.